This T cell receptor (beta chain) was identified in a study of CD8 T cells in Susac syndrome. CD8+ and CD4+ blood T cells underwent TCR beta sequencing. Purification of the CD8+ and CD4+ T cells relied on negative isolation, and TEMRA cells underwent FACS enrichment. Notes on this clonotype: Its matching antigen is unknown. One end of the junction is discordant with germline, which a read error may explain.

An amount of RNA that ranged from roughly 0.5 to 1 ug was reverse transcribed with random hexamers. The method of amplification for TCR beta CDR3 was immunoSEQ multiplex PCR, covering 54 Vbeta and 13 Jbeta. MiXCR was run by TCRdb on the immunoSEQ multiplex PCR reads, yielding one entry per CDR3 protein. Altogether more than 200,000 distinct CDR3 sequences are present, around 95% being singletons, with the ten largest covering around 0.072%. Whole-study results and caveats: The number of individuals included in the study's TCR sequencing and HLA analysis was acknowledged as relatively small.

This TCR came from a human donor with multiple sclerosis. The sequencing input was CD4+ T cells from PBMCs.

The CDR3 is CASTSGGELFF. In nucleotides, the CDR3 is TGTGCTAGCACCTCGGGCGGGGAGCTGTTTTTT. This rearrangement joins TRBV7-7 to TRBJ2-2; D call uncertain. Germline lookup yields CDR1 SSHAT and CDR2 FNYEAQ (reference sequence). CDR3 length: 11 residues.